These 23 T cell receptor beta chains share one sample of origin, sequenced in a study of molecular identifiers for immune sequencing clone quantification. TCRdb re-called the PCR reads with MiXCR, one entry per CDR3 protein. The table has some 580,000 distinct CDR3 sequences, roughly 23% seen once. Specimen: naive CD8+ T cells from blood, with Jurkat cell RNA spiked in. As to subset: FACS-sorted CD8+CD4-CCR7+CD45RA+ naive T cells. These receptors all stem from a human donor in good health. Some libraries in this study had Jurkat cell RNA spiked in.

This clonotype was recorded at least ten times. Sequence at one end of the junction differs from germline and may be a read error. The CDR3 is CASSQRLAEETQYF. For the CDR3, the DNA is TGTGCCAGCAGTCAAAGACTAGCGGAAGAGACCCAGTACTTC. The chain links TRBV4-1 to TRBJ2-5, with 9 positions matching TRBD2. From germline, CDR1 is MGHRA and CDR2 YSYEKL. This CDR3 has 14 amino acids.

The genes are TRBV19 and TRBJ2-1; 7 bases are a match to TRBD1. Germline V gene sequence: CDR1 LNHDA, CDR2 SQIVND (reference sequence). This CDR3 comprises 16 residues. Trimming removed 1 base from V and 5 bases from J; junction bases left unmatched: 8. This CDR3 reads CASSIGQGLNNNEQFF. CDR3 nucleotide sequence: TGTGCCAGTAGTATAGGACAGGGTTTGAATAACAATGAGCAGTTCTTC. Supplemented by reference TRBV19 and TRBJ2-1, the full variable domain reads DGGITQSPKYLFRKEGQNVTLSCEQNLNHDAMYWYRQDPGQGLRLIYYSQIVNDFQKGDIAEGYSVSREKKESFPLTVTSAQKNPTAFYLCASSIGQGLNNNEQFFGPGTRLTVL.

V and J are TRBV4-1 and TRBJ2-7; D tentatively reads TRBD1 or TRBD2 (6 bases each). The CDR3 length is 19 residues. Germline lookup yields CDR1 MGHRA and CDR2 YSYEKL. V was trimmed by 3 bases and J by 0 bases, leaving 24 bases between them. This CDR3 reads CASSHFFGGSGGTSYEQYF. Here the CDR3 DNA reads TGCGCCAGCAGCCACTTTTTTGGAGGCTCCGGGGGCACCTCCTACGAGCAGTACTTC.

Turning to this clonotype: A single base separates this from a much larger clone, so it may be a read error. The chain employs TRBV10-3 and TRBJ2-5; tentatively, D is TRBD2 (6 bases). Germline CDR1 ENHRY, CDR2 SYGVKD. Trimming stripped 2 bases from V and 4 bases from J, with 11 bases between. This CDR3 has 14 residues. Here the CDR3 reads CAISETEGLETQYF. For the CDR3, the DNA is TGTGCCATCAGTGAGACGGAGGGACTAGAGACCCAGTACTTC.

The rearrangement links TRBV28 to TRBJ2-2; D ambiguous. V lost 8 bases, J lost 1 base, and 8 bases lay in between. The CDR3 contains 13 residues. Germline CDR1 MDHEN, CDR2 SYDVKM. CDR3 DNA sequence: TGTGCCAGCCGATCGGTGAACACCGGGGAGCTGTTTTTT. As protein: CASRSVNTGELFF.

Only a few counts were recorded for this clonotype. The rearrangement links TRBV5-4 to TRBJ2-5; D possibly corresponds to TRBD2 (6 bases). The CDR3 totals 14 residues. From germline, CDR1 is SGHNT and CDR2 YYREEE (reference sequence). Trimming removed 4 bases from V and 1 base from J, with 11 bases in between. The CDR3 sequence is CASSGGTFQETQYF. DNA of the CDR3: TGTGCCAGCAGCGGAGGGACGTTCCAAGAGACCCAGTACTTC. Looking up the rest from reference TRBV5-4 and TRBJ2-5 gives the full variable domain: ETGVTQSPTHLIKTRGQQVTLRCSSQSGHNTVSWYQQALGQGPQFIFQYYREEENGRGNFPPRFSGLQFPNYSSELNVNALELDDSALYLCASSGGTFQETQYFGPGTRLLVL.

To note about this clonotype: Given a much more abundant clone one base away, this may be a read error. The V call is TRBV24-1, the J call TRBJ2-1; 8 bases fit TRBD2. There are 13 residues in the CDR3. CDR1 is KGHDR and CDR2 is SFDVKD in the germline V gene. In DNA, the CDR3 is TGTGTCACCAGTGACCCTACTAGCGGTGAGCAGTTCTTC. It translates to CVTSDPTSGEQFF.

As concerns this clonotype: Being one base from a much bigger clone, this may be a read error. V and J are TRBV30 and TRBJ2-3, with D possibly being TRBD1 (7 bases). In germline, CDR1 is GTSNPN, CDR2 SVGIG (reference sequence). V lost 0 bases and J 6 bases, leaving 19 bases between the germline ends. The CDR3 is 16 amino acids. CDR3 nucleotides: TGTGCCTGGAGTGTACGGGCTAGCAGGGGGGCGGATACGCAGTATTTT. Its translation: CAWSVRASRGADTQYF.

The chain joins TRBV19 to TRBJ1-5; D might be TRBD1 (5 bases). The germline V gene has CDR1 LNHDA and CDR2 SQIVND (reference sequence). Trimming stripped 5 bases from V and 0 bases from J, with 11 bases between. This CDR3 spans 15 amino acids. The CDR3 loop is CASSGGLYSNQPQHF. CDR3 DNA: TGTGCCAGTAGTGGGGGACTTTATAGCAATCAGCCCCAGCATTTT.

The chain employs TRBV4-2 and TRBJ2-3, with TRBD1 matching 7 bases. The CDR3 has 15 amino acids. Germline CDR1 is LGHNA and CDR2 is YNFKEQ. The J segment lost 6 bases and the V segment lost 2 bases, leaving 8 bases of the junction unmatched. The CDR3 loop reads CASSQKGQRPDTQYF. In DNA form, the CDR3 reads TGTGCCAGCAGCCAAAAGGGACAGCGCCCCGATACGCAGTATTTT.

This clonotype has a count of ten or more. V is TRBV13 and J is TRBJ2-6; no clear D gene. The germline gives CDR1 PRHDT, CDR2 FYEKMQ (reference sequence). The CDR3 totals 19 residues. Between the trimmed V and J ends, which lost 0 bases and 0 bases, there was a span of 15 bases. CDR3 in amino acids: CASSLGPRLGSSGANVLTF. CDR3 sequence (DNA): TGTGCCAGCAGCTTAGGCCCCCGTCTGGGCAGCTCTGGGGCCAACGTCCTGACTTTC.

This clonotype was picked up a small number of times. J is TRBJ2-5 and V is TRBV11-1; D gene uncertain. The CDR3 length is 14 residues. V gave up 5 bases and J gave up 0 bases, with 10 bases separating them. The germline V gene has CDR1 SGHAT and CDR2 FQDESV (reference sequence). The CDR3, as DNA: TGTGCCAGCAGCCCCACCCGGTACCAAGAGACCCAGTACTTC. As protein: CASSPTRYQETQYF.

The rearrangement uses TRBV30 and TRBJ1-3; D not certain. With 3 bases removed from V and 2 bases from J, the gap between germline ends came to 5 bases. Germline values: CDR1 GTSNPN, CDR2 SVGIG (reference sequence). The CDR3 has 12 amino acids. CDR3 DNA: TGTGCCTGGAGGTCAGCTGGAAACACCATATATTTT. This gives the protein CAWRSAGNTIYF.

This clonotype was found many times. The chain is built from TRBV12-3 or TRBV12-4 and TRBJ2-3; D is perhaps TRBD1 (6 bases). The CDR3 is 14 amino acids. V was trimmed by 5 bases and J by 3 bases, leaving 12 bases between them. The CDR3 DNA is TGTGCCAGCAGTACCCTAGGACAGACAGATACGCAGTATTTT. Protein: CASSTLGQTDTQYF.

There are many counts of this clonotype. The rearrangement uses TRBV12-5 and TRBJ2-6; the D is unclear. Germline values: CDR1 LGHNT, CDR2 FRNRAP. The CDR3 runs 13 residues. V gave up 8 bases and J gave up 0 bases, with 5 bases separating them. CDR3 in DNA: TGTGCTAGTCTCTACTCTGGGGCCAACGTCCTGACTTTC. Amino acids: CASLYSGANVLTF.

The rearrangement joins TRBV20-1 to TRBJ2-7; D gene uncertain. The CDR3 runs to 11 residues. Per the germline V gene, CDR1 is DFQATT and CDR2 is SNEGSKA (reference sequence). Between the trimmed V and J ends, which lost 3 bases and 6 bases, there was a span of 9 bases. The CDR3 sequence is CSASKNLEQYF. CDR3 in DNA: TGCAGTGCTAGTAAGAACCTCGAGCAGTACTTC.

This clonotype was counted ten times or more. The CDR3 is CASTGTANTGELFF. DNA for the CDR3: TGTGCCAGTACCGGGACAGCGAACACCGGGGAGCTGTTTTTT. The chain joins TRBV19 to TRBJ2-2, with TRBD1 matching 7 bases. Germline CDR1 LNHDA, CDR2 SQIVND (reference sequence). Trimming at V came to 7 bases and at J to 0 bases, leaving 2 bases not matched to a gene. This CDR3 comprises 14 residues.

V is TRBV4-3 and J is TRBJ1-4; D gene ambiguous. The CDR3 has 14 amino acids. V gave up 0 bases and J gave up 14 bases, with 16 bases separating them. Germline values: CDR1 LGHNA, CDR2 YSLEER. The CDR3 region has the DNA TGCGCCAGCAGCCAAGATCGAACAGCTTTGAGTCTGTTTTTT. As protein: CASSQDRTALSLFF.

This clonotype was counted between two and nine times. CDR3 bases: TGCGCCAGCAGCCAAGAGTTGGGACAGTCCTACGAGCAGTACTTC. This encodes CASSQELGQSYEQYF. This chain uses TRBV4-1 with TRBJ2-7, with TRBD1 matching over 7 bases. Germline CDR1 MGHRA, CDR2 YSYEKL. Trimming removed 0 bases from V and 1 base from J; junction bases left unmatched: 3. This CDR3 comprises 15 residues.

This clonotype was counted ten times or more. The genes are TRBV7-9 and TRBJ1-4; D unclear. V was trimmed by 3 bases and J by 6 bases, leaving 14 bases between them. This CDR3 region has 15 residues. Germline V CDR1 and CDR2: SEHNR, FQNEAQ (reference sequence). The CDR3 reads CASSFPADGYEKLFF. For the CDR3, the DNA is TGTGCCAGCAGCTTCCCCGCCGACGGATATGAAAAACTGTTTTTT.

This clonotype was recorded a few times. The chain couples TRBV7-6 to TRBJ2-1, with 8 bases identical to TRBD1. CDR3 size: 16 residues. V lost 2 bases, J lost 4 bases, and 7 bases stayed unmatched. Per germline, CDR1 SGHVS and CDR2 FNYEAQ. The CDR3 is CASSLMTGEKYNEQFF. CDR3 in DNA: TGTGCCAGCAGCTTAATGACAGGGGAGAAATACAATGAGCAGTTCTTC.

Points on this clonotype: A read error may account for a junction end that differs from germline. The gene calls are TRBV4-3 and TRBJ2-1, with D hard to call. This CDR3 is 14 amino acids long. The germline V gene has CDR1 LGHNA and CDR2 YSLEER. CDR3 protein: CASSQEARANAQFF. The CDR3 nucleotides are TGCGCCAGCAGCCAAGAGGCCAGAGCCAATGCGCAGTTCTTC.

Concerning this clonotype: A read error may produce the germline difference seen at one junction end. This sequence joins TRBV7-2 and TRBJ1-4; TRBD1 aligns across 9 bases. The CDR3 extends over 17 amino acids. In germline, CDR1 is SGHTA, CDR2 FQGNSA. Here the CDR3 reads CASSSGDRAHLGEKPFF. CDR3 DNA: TGTGCCAGCAGCTCTGGGGACAGGGCGCATTTGGGGGAAAAACCGTTTTTT.